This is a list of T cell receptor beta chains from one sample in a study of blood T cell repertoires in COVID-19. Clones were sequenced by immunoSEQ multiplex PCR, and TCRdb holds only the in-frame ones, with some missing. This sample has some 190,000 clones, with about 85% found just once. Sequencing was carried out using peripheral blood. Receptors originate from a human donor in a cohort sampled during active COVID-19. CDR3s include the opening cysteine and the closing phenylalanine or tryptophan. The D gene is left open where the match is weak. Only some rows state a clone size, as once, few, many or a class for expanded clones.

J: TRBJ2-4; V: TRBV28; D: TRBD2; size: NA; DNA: TGTGCCAGCAGTTTATTTGGGGGGGGAACCAAAAACATTCAGTACTTC; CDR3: CASSLFGGGTKNIQYF
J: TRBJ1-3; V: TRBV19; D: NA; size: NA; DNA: TGTGCCAGTAGCCAAGGGACAAGCTCTGGAAACACCATATATTTT; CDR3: CASSQGTSSGNTIYF
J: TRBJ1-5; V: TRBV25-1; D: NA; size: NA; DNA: TGTGCCAGCAGTGAAAGCGGGACATATAGCAATCAGCCCCAGCATTTT; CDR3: CASSESGTYSNQPQHF
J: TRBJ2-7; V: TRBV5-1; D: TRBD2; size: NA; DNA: TGCGCCAGCAGCGTCACTAGCGGGGGATCTTACGAGCAGTACTTC; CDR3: CASSVTSGGSYEQYF
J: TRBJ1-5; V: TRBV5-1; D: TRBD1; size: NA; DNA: TGCGCCAGCAGCTTATTTGGGGACAGGGGTCAGCCCCAGCATTTT; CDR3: CASSLFGDRGQPQHF
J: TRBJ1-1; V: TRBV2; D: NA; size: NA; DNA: TGTGCCAGCACCCCGGGAGTAGGGACTGAAGCTTTCTTT; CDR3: CASTPGVGTEAFF
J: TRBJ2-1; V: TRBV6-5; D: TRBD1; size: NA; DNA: TGTGCCACGGACCGGGACAGGGGTTCCAATGAGCAGTTCTTC; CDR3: CATDRDRGSNEQFF
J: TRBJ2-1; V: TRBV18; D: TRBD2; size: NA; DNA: TGTGCCAGCTCACCAAGTAGCGGGAGTGAGGAGCAGTTCTTC; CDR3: CASSPSSGSEEQFF
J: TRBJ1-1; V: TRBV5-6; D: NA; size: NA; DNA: TGTGCCAGCAGCCTCACTCTAGGGGGTATGAACACTGAAGCTTTCTTT; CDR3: CASSLTLGGMNTEAFF
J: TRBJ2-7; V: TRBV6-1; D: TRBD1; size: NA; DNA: TGTGCCACCATGGGGACAGGGGGCTACGAGCAGTACTTC; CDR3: CATMGTGGYEQYF
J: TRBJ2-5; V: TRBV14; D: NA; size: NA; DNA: TGTGCCAGCAGCCAAGTAACAGGCCCGCAAGAGACCCAGTACTTC; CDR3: CASSQVTGPQETQYF
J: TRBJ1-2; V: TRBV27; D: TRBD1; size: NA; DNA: TGTGCCAGCGGACGACAGGGGGCTTCTGGCTACACCTTC; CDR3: CASGRQGASGYTF
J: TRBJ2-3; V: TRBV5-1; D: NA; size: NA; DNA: TGCGCCAGCAGCCCCGGACTACGCACAGATACGCAGTATTTT; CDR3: CASSPGLRTDTQYF
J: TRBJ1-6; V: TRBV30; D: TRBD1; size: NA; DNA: TGTGCCTGGAGTCAGGGACAGGGTAATTCACCCCTCCACTTT; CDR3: CAWSQGQGNSPLHF
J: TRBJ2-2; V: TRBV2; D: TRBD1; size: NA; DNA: TGTGCCAGCCGACAGGGTGCGAACACCGGGGAGCTGTTTTTT; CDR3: CASRQGANTGELFF
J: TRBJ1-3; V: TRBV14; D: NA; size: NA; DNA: TGTGCCAGCAGCCCATCCCCCGGAAACACCATATATTTT; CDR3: CASSPSPGNTIYF
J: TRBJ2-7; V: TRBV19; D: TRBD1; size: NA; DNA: TGTGCCAGTGGGGGACAGGGTGCGCCCTACGAGCAGTACTTC; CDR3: CASGGQGAPYEQYF
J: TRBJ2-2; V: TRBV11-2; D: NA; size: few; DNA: TGTGCCAGCAGCTTAGACGCAGGGCCGGGCACCGGGGAGCTGTTTTTT; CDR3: CASSLDAGPGTGELFF
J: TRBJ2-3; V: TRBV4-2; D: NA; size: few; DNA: TGTGCCAGCAGCCAAGTATCGGGATCGGGGGACTTTAGCACAGATACGCAGTATTTT; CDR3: CASSQVSGSGDFSTDTQYF
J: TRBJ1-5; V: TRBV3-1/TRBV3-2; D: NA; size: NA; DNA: TGTGCCAGCAGCCCTACAGGTAACAATCAGCCCCAGCATTTT; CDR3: CASSPTGNNQPQHF
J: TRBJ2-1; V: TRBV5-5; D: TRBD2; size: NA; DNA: TGTGCCAGCAGCTCGGGTCTTTCGGGGGGAACCTACAATGAGCAGTTCTTC; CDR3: CASSSGLSGGTYNEQFF
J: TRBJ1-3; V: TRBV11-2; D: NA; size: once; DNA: TGTGCCAGCAGCTTCCTCGGAGGGTCCTGGTCTGGAAACACCATATATTTT; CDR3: CASSFLGGSWSGNTIYF
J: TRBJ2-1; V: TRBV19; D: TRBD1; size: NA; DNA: TGTGCCAGTAGTATAGTGGCAGGGGGCGAGAATGAGCAGTTCTTC; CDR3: CASSIVAGGENEQFF
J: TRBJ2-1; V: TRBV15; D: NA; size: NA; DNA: TGTGCCACCAGCAGAAGGGGGATGGATGAGCAGTTCTTC; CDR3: CATSRRGMDEQFF
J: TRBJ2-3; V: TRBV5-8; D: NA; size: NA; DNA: TGTGCCAGCAGCTTAATCTCCACAGATACGCAGTATTTT; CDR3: CASSLISTDTQYF
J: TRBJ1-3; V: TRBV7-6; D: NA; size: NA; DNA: TGTGCCAGCAGCTTAGCTATCCGCTACTCTGGAAACACCATATATTTT; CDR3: CASSLAIRYSGNTIYF
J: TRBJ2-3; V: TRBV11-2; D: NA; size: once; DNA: TGTGCCAGCAGCCCACAGACAGGGAGGACAGATACGCAGTATTTT; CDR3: CASSPQTGRTDTQYF
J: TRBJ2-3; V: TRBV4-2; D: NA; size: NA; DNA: TGTGCCAGCAGCGCAACAGTGCCCTCCACAGATACGCAGTATTTT; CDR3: CASSATVPSTDTQYF
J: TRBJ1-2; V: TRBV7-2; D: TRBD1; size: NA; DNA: TGTGCCAGCATCCTGGGGACAGGGTCGAACTATGGCTACACCTTC; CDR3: CASILGTGSNYGYTF
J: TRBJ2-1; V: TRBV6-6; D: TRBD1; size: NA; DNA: TGTGCCAGCAGTTACCCCGGGACAGGGGGCCTTGAGCAGTTCTTC; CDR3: CASSYPGTGGLEQFF
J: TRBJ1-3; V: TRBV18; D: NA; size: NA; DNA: TGTGCCAGCTCACCGGAGGGTTACGGAAACACCATATATTTT; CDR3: CASSPEGYGNTIYF
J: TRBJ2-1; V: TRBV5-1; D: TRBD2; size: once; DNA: TGCGCCAGCAGCTTGAGACTAGCGGGAGCCGATGAGCAGTTCTTC; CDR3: CASSLRLAGADEQFF
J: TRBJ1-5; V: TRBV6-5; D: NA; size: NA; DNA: TGTGCCAGCGGACAGCTACATAGCAATCAGCCCCAGCATTTT; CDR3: CASGQLHSNQPQHF
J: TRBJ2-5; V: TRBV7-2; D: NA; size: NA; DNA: TGTGCCAGCAGCTTAGATTGGCAGGAAGAGACCCAGTACTTC; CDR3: CASSLDWQEETQYF
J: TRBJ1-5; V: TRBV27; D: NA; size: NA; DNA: TGTGCCAGCAGTTCGGGGGGCGGACAGCCCCAGCATTTT; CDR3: CASSSGGGQPQHF
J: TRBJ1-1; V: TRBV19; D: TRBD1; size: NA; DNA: TGTGCCAGTACCCCCCCGGACAGGGGCTATTGGGCTTTCTTT; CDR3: CASTPPDRGYWAFF
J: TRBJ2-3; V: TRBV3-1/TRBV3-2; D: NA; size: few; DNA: TGTGCCAGCAGCCAAGCGGGACTCCTTCGACAGTATTTT; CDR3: CASSQAGLLRQYF
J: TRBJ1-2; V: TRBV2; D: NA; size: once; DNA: TGTGCCAGCAGTGACTGGGGGGGTGAAGGCTACACCTTC; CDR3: CASSDWGGEGYTF
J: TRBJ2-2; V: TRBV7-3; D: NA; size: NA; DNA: TGTGCCAGCAGCCAAACAGTATCTACCGGGGAGCTGTTTTTT; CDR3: CASSQTVSTGELFF
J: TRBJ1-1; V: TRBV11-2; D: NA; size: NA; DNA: TGTGCCAGCAGCTTAGTTAGAAGGCCGGGCATTAGGAGGACTGAAGCTTTCTTT; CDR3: CASSLVRRPGIRRTEAFF
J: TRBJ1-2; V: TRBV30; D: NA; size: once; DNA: TGTGCCTGGACAGGGAAGGGAATACGTTTTGGCTACACCTTC; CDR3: CAWTGKGIRFGYTF
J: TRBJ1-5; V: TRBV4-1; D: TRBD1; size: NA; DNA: TGCGCCAGCAGCCAAGACCCGGGACAGTTTAATCAGCCCCAGCATTTT; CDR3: CASSQDPGQFNQPQHF
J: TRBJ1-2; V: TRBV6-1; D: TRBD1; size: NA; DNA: TGTGCCAGCAGTGACCGGGGACAGAACTATGGCTACACCTTC; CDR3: CASSDRGQNYGYTF
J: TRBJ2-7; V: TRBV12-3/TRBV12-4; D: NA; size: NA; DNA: TGTGCCAGCGGCCCAAGGGGAGGCGAGCAGTACTTC; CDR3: CASGPRGGEQYF
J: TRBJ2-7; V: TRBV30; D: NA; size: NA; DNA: TGTGCCTGGAGCCGGAGTTTCTCTCGGGAGCAGTACTTC; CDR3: CAWSRSFSREQYF
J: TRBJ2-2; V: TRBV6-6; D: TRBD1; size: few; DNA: TGTGCCAGCAGGGGCGACAGGGGGTACACCGGGGAGCTGTTTTTT; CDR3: CASRGDRGYTGELFF